The text below deals with one TCR beta chain. Its antigen has not been determined. No quality values exist for individual bases; no much larger clone is one base distant. V loses 0 bases, J loses 0 bases, and the germline ends lie 11 bases apart. From cysteine to phenylalanine, the CDR3 is 16 amino acids long. Only the CDR3 DNA is retained, 48 bases long and in frame from the first base. The germline V gene provides CDR1 ENHRY and CDR2 SYGVKD. This entry is derived from a study of immune characterization of retroperitoneal liposarcoma (dated by TCRdb to about 2019). The receptor library was made with PCR. Sequencing relied on a NextSeq 500. The public reads were quality trimmed at Q25 with fastp and then assembled into clones with MiXCR by TCRdb, keeping productive beta chains. When rows share a CDR3 protein, they turn into one entry using the most common DNA and genes. The sample has roughly 6,600 distinct CDR3 sequences on record, about 29% of them singletons. 28% of the sample is taken by the ten largest.

The clonotype originates from a female donor with retroperitoneal liposarcoma. The chain was built from TRBV10-3 and TRBJ1-1; the D gene is unclear. What was sequenced was tumor tissue. DNA sequence: TGTGCCATCAGTGAGTCGACGGGCAGGATGAACACTGAAGCTTTCTTT. Its coded protein is CAISESTGRMNTEAFF.